The following is a TCR beta chain sequence with its context. This entry is derived from a study of blood T cell repertoires in COVID-19. Background on the study: Nucleic acid was either cDNA or gDNA, and it came from T cells, B-cell-depleted T cells, or PBMCs.

Original methodology: Amplification from reference gene primers served as the basis for estimated nucleated cell counts. Generated by immunoSEQ multiplex PCR, the TCRdb table keeps only in-frame clones and is missing some. V and J calls and clone size are given by that table; D and trimming were obtained from the DNA. The sample carries under 200,000 clones, roughly 86% recorded once. This CDR3 has 14 amino acids. Per the germline V gene, CDR1 is MDHEN and CDR2 is SYDVKM. V lost 3 bases and J lost 1, with 9 bases in between. The specimen was peripheral blood. The chain carries TRBV28 and TRBJ1-1; D is possibly TRBD1 (6 bases). The source of this sequence is a woman of 80 years or more in a cohort sampled during active or convalescent COVID-19. CDR3 bases: TGTGCCAGCAGTTTCTTGGACAGGAACACTGAAGCTTTCTTT. Protein sequence: CASSFLDRNTEAFF.